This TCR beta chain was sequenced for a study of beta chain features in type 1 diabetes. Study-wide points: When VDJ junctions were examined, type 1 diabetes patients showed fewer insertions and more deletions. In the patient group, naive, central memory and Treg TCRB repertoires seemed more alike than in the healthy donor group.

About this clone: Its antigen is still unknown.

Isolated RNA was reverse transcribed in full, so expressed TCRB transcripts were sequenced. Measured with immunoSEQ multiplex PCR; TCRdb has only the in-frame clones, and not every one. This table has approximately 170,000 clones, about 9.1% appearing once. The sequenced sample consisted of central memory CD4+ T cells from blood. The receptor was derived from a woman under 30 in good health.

Here the CDR3 DNA reads TGTGCCACCAGCAGAGGATCGGGGGGCGTTTTCGAGCAGTTCTTC. This encodes CATSRGSGGVFEQFF. The V gene is TRBV15, the J gene TRBJ2-1; D is perhaps TRBD2 (7 bases). CDR1 and CDR2 from the germline V gene are LNHNV and YYDKDF (reference sequence). V was trimmed by 1 base and J by 10 bases, leaving 17 bases between them. The CDR3 is 15 residues long.